A selection of T cell receptor beta chains follows, all from one sample in a study of blood T cell repertoires in COVID-19. Only in-frame clones appear in the TCRdb table, and some are missing; sequencing was by immunoSEQ multiplex PCR. Among more than 200,000 clones listed, over 70% were seen once. The source material was peripheral blood. The source of these receptors is a man aged 35 to 55 with acute or convalescent COVID-19. The CDR3 runs from the conserved cysteine through the conserved F or W. A D gene is named only where the DNA matches it firmly. Expanded clones get a size class; other rows say once, few or many, or leave the size out.

D gene	V gene	J gene	clone size	CDR3 DNA	CDR3 protein
TRBD1	TRBV3-1/TRBV3-2	TRBJ2-1	-	TGTGCCAGCAGCCAAGCCACAGGGGTTCGTGGTGGTGAGCAGTTCTTC	CASSQATGVRGGEQFF
-	TRBV25-1	TRBJ2-1	-	TGTGCCAGCAGTGAACGCAATGAGCAGTTCTTC	CASSERNEQFF
-	TRBV6-1	TRBJ1-1	-	TGTGCCAGCAGTGAATTAGCTGGCAGGGGTCAAACTGAAGCTTTCTTT	CASSELAGRGQTEAFF
-	TRBV2	TRBJ2-7	many	TGTGCCAGCACGGCAGGGACCTACGAGCAGTACTTC	CASTAGTYEQYF
TRBD2	TRBV6-2/TRBV6-3	TRBJ2-7	-	TGTGCCAGCAGCCCAACTAGACTAGCCCCATCCTACGAGCAGTACTTC	CASSPTRLAPSYEQYF
-	TRBV5-5	TRBJ1-1	-	TGTGCCAGCAGCTTGGGACCCCAGGTTAAGGCTGAAGCTTTCTTT	CASSLGPQVKAEAFF
-	TRBV19	TRBJ1-5	-	TGTGCCAGTAGTTACGAGCGGGGTTCGGGCGATCAGCCCCAGCATTTT	CASSYERGSGDQPQHF
-	TRBV29-1	TRBJ1-1	-	TGCAGCGTTGTTGTCAGGGAAGCTTTCTTT	CSVVVREAFF
TRBD1	TRBV9	TRBJ1-1	-	TGTGCCAGCAGCTCTAGGACAGGGGGCACTGAAGCTTTCTTT	CASSSRTGGTEAFF
-	TRBV7-9	TRBJ2-3	-	TGTGCCAGCAGCTTAGTCTCCTTCACAGATACGCAGTATTTT	CASSLVSFTDTQYF
-	TRBV5-1	TRBJ2-2	-	TGCGCCAGCAGCCAGCTGACAGAAACCGGGGAGCTGTTTTTT	CASSQLTETGELFF
TRBD1	TRBV6-1	TRBJ1-2	-	TGTGCCAGCAGTGCTGCGCCCATGGACAGGGTGGAAGGAGGAGGCTACACCTTC	CASSAAPMDRVEGGGYTF
-	TRBV19	TRBJ1-1	-	TGTGCCAGTAGTGGACAGACTTCGAACACTGAAGCTTTCTTT	CASSGQTSNTEAFF
TRBD1	TRBV19	TRBJ1-4	-	TGTGCCAGTAGTACCCTACAGGGGGGAACCGAAAAACTGTTTTTT	CASSTLQGGTEKLFF
-	TRBV30	TRBJ2-2	-	TGTGCCTGGAGACTAGATCTCACCGGGGAGCTGTTTTTT	CAWRLDLTGELFF
-	TRBV6-6	TRBJ1-5	-	TGTGCCAGCAGTGGGCAGCTCAATCAGCCCCAGCATTTT	CASSGQLNQPQHF
-	TRBV7-9	TRBJ1-2	-	TGTGCCAGCAGCTTAGCGGCGGGGACTGATGGCTACACCTTC	CASSLAAGTDGYTF
-	TRBV5-1	TRBJ1-5	-	TGCGCCAGCAGCTTAGGGACACCCGGGGATCAGCCCCAGCATTTT	CASSLGTPGDQPQHF
-	TRBV19	TRBJ1-1	-	TGTGCCAGTAGCGACAGGTTTAGGACTGAAGCTTTCTTT	CASSDRFRTEAFF
TRBD2	TRBV30	TRBJ2-1	-	TGTGCCTGGAGTGGCCCGACTAGCGGTTTATACAATGAGCAGTTCTTC	CAWSGPTSGLYNEQFF
TRBD2	TRBV18	TRBJ2-7	-	TGTGCCAGCTCATCGTCCGGGACTAGAGCCTACGAGCAGTACTTC	CASSSSGTRAYEQYF
-	TRBV5-4	TRBJ2-7	once	TGTGCCAGCAGCTTGGTCGGACAGTCCTACGAGCAGTACTTC	CASSLVGQSYEQYF
-	TRBV9	TRBJ2-7	-	TGTGCCAGCAGCGTCCAGTATGGCTACGAGCAGTACTTC	CASSVQYGYEQYF
-	TRBV7-9	TRBJ1-4	-	TGTGCCAGCAGCTTCAGTTTCCCTTTTCAGGGTGGGGAAAAACTGTTTTTT	CASSFSFPFQGGEKLFF
TRBD1	TRBV19	TRBJ2-3	once	TGTGCCAGTAGTGCGTCCGGGACAGAGACCACAGATACGCAGTATTTT	CASSASGTETTDTQYF
-	TRBV5-1	TRBJ1-1	-	TGCGCCAGCAGCCTGACCGGGGGAAACACTGAAGCTTTCTTT	CASSLTGGNTEAFF
TRBD1	TRBV9	TRBJ2-3	-	TGTGCCAGCAGCGTCCGACAGGGGGCCACAGATACGCAGTATTTT	CASSVRQGATDTQYF
TRBD2	TRBV7-2	TRBJ2-1	once	TGTGCCAGCAGCTCTAGCGGCGTATACAATGAGCAGTTCTTC	CASSSSGVYNEQFF
-	TRBV5-1	TRBJ2-7	few	TGCGCCAGCAGCTCGTCGTTAGGGGAGGCCCTAACCTACGAGCAGTACTTC	CASSSSLGEALTYEQYF
TRBD1	TRBV5-8	TRBJ1-2	few	TGTGCCAGCAGCCCATTGCTGACAGGGTATGGCTACACCTTC	CASSPLLTGYGYTF
-	TRBV7-8	TRBJ1-1	-	TGTGCCAGCAGCTCTAGACCCACAGGGAACACTGAAGCTTTCTTT	CASSSRPTGNTEAFF
TRBD1	TRBV25-1	TRBJ2-7	-	TGTGCCAGCAGTGAATATAACAGGGGTCACGAGCAGTACTTC	CASSEYNRGHEQYF
-	TRBV27	TRBJ1-5	-	TGTGCCAGCCGGGAGGGACGCTCCGGGATTTATAGCAATCAGCCCCAGCATTTT	CASREGRSGIYSNQPQHF
TRBD1	TRBV7-8	TRBJ2-1	-	TGTGCCAGCAGCTCGAGGGGGGGGCCGGGACAGGGACCCTACAATGAGCAGTTCTTC	CASSSRGGPGQGPYNEQFF
TRBD2	TRBV6-1	TRBJ2-7	few	TGTGCCAGCAGTGAATGGACTAGCGAACCCTACGAGCAGTACTTC	CASSEWTSEPYEQYF
TRBD2	TRBV19	TRBJ2-7	-	TGTGCCAGTAGTATACGCGGGAGCGCCTACGAGCAGTACTTC	CASSIRGSAYEQYF
TRBD1	TRBV3-1/TRBV3-2	TRBJ2-4	-	TGTGCCAGCAGCCCCCGAGGGGGCGCAGGGAACATTCAGTACTTC	CASSPRGGAGNIQYF
-	TRBV24-1	TRBJ2-1	-	TGTGCCACCAGTGATTCGCGAGGGAATGAGCAGTTCTTC	CATSDSRGNEQFF
-	TRBV6-5	TRBJ1-1	once	TGTGCCAGCAGTACCGCGGGTTTCACTGAAGCTTTCTTT	CASSTAGFTEAFF
TRBD2	TRBV18	TRBJ2-7	-	TGTGCCAGCTCAGTCGGACTAGCGGGAGCCGGCGAGCAGTACTTC	CASSVGLAGAGEQYF
TRBD1	TRBV7-8	TRBJ1-2	few	TGTGCCAGCAGCTTAGGGCCGGGACAGGACGGTTGGAACTATGGCTACACCTTC	CASSLGPGQDGWNYGYTF
TRBD2	TRBV4-1	TRBJ2-7	many	TGCGCCAGCAGCCAAGAGTACGGAAGGACTAGCCGACTCTCCTACGAGCAGTACTTC	CASSQEYGRTSRLSYEQYF
TRBD1	TRBV6-5	TRBJ1-2	once	TGTGCCAGCAGTTGGGACAGCTATAACTATGGCTACACCTTC	CASSWDSYNYGYTF
TRBD1	TRBV9	TRBJ1-3	-	TGTGCCAGCAGCTCGTCTTCCCGTAAGGACAGGAGCCCTCTGAATTCTGGAAACACCATATATTTT	CASSSSSRKDRSPLNSGNTIYF
TRBD2	TRBV19	TRBJ2-3	-	TGTGCCAGTAGTACGACTAGCGGGAGTGCAGATACGCAGTATTTT	CASSTTSGSADTQYF
TRBD1	TRBV7-6	TRBJ2-7	-	TGTGCCAGCAGCCGGGGACAGGATAGCTCCTACGAGCAGTACTTC	CASSRGQDSSYEQYF
TRBD2	TRBV7-9	TRBJ2-7	-	TGTGCCAGCAGCCATAGGACTAGCGGGAGGAACGAGCAGTACTTC	CASSHRTSGRNEQYF
TRBD2	TRBV3-1/TRBV3-2	TRBJ2-1	-	TGTGCCAGCAGCCAAACACTAGCGGGAGTGAGGAATGAGCAGTTCTTC	CASSQTLAGVRNEQFF